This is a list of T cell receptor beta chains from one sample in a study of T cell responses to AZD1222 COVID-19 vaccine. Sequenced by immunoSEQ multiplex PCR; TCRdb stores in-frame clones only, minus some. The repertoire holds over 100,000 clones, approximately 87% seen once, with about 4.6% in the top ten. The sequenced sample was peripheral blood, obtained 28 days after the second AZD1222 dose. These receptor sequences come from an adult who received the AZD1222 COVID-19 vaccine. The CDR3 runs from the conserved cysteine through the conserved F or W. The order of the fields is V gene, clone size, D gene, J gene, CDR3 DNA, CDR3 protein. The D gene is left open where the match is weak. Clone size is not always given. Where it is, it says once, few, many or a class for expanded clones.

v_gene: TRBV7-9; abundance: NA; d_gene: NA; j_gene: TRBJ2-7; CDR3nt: TGTGCCAGCAGCCCCGGTTTCTACGAGCAGTACTTC; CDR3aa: CASSPGFYEQYF
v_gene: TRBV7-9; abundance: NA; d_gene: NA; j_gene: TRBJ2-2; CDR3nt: TGTGCCAGCCTCAGTATACTAGCGAACACCGGGGAGCTGTTTTTT; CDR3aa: CASLSILANTGELFF
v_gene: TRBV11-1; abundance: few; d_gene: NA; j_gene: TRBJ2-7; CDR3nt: TGTGCCAGCAGCCGACAGGACTTCTACGAGCAGTACTTC; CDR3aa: CASSRQDFYEQYF
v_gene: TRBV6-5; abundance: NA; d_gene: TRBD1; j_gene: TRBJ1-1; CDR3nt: TGTGCCAGCACCCCTCTGACAGGGGACGGGACTGAAGCTTTCTTT; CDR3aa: CASTPLTGDGTEAFF
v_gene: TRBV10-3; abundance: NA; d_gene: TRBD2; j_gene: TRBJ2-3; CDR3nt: TGTGCCATCATGGCTAGCGGAAGCACAGATACGCAGTATTTT; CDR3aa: CAIMASGSTDTQYF
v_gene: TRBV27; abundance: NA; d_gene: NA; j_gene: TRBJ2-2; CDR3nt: TGTGCCAGCAGTTTCTCGACAGCGAACACCGGGGAGCTGTTTTTT; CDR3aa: CASSFSTANTGELFF
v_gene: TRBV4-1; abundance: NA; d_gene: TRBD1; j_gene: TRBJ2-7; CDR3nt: TGCGCCAGCAGCCACGGGGACGGGACAGCCTATTCCTACGAGCAGTACTTC; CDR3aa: CASSHGDGTAYSYEQYF
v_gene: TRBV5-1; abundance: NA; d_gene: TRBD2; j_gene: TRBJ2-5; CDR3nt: TGCGCCAGCAGCTTTTCCGGGGGGGCCGGAGAGACCCAGTACTTC; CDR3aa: CASSFSGGAGETQYF
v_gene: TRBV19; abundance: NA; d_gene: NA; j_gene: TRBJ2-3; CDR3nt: TGTGCCAGTACCTATACCGGGGGCACAGATACGCAGTATTTT; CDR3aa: CASTYTGGTDTQYF
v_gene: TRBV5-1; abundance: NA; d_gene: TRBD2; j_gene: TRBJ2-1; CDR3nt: TGCGCCAGCAGCTTGGCTAGCGGCAATGAGCAGTTCTTC; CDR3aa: CASSLASGNEQFF
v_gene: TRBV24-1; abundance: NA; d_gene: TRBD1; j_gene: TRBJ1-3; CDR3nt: TGTGCCACCAGTGACGCAAGACAGGGAGCTGGAAACACCATATATTTT; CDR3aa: CATSDARQGAGNTIYF
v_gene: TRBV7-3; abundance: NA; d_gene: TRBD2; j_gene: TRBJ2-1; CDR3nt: TGTGCCAGCAGCCCTGGGGGGACTAGCGGGAGAAATGAGCAGTTCTTC; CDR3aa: CASSPGGTSGRNEQFF
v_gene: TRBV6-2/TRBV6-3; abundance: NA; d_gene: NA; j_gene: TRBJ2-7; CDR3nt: TGTGCCAGCAGTTATGCTTGGATACAGAACTACGAGCAGTACTTC; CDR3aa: CASSYAWIQNYEQYF
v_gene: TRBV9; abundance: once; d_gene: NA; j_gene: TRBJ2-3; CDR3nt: TGTGCCAGCAGCGTAGAGGCGGGCCCCACAGATACGCAGTATTTT; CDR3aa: CASSVEAGPTDTQYF
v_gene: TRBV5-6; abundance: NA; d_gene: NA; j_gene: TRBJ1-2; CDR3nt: TGTGCCAGCAGCGCCCCCGGGGTTTTGCGCTATGGCTACACCTTC; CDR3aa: CASSAPGVLRYGYTF
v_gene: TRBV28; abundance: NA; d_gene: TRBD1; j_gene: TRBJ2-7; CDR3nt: TGTGCCAGCAGTTCCGGACAGGGGGCCAACGAGCAGTACTTC; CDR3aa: CASSSGQGANEQYF
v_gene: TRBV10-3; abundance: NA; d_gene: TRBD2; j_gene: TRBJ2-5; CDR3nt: TGTGCCATCGCGGGAGGAGAGACCCAGTACTTC; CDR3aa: CAIAGGETQYF
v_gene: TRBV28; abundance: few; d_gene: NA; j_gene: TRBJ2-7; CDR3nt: TGTGCCAGCAGTCCCCCCGTGAGGGAGCAGTACTTC; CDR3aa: CASSPPVREQYF
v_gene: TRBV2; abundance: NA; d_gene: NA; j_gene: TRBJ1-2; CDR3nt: TGTGCCAGCAGTGAACGGAGCCTCTATGGCTACACCTTC; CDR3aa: CASSERSLYGYTF
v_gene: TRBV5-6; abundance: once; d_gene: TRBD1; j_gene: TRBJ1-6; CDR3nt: TGTGCCAGCAGCTCAACAGGGGGCAACCTCTATAATTCACCCCTCCACTTT; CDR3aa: CASSSTGGNLYNSPLHF
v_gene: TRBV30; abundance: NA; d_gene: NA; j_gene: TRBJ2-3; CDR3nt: TGTGCCTGGTCCGGTGGACTCCTCTCTCTCACAGATACGCAGTATTTT; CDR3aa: CAWSGGLLSLTDTQYF
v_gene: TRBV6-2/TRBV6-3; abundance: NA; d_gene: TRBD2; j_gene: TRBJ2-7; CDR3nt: TGTGCCAGCAGTTACGGCGGGACTAGCGGTTCCTACGAGCAGTACTTC; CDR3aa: CASSYGGTSGSYEQYF
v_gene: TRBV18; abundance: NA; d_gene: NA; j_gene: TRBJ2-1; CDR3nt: TGTGCCAGCTCACCACCGTCCCAGGGCGCTTACAATGAGCAGTTCTTC; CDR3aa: CASSPPSQGAYNEQFF
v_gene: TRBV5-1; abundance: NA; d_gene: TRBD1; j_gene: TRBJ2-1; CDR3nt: TGCGCCAGCAGCCTCAGGACAGGGACCTCCTACAATGAGCAGTTCTTC; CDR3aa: CASSLRTGTSYNEQFF
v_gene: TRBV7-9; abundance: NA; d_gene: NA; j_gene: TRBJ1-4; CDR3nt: TGTGCCAGCTTCGATGAAAAACTGTTTTTT; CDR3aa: CASFDEKLFF
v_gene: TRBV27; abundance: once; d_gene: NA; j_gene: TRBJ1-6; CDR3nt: TGTGCCAGCGGGGACTTTGGTTCACCCCTCCACTTT; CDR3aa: CASGDFGSPLHF
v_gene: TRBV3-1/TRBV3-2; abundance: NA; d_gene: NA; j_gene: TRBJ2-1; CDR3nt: TGTGCCAGCAGGTCAGGGAGCTCCTACAATGAGCAGTTCTTC; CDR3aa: CASRSGSSYNEQFF
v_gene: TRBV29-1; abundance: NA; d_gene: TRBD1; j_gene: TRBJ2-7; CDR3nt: TGCAGCGTCTTAGGGGATTCCGGGACAGCTGTGGAGCAGTACTTC; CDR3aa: CSVLGDSGTAVEQYF
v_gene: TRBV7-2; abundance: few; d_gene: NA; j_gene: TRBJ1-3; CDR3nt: TGTGCCAGCAGCGCAGGCCCTGGAAACACCATATATTTT; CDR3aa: CASSAGPGNTIYF
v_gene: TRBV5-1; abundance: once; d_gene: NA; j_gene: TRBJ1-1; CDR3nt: TGCGCCAGCAGAGGGCAGGGAGACACTGAAGCTTTCTTT; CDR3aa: CASRGQGDTEAFF
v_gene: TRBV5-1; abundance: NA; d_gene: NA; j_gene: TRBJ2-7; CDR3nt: TGCGCCAGCAGCTTGGTCCGGTCCCCAAGCGAGCAGTACTTC; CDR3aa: CASSLVRSPSEQYF
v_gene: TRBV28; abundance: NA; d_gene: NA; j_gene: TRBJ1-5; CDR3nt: TGTGCCAGCAGTGATCGAACTAGCAATCAGCCCCAGCATTTT; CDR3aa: CASSDRTSNQPQHF
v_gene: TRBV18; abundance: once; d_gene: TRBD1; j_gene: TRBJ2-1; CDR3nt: TGTGCCAGCTCACCACCCGGGACAGGATACAATGAGCAGTTCTTC; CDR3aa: CASSPPGTGYNEQFF
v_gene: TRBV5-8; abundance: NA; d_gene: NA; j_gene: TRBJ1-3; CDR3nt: TGTGCCAGCAACTACTTGATGAGTTTAAACACCATATATTTT; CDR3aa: CASNYLMSLNTIYF
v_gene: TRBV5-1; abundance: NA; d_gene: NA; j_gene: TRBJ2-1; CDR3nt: TGCGCCAGCAGCTTGTCATATAGGTGGGGGAATGAGCAGTTCTTC; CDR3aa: CASSLSYRWGNEQFF
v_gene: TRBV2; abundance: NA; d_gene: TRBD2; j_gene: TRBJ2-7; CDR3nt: TGTGCCAGCAGTGCAGCCGGGACTAGGCTCTCCTACGAGCAGTACTTC; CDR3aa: CASSAAGTRLSYEQYF
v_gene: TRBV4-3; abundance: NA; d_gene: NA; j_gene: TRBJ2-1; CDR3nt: TGCGCCAGCAGCCAAGATAGCTCGCGGATCAGCTCCTACAATGAGCAGTTCTTC; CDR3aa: CASSQDSSRISSYNEQFF
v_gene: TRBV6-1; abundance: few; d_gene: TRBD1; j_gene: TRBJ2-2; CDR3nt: TGTGCCAGCAGTGGGGCAGGGGGCGCGTACACCGGGGAGCTGTTTTTT; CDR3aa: CASSGAGGAYTGELFF
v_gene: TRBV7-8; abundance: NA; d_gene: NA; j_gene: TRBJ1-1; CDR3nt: TGTGCCAGCAGCTTAGAGATGGCGAGCGCTGAAGCTTTCTTT; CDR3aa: CASSLEMASAEAFF
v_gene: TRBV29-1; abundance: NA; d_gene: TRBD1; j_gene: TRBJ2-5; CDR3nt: TGCAGCGTTTCAGGACAGGGAGCACCCCAAGAGACCCAGTACTTC; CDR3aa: CSVSGQGAPQETQYF
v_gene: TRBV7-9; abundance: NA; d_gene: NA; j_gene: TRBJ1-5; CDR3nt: TGTGCCAGCAGCAACGTTACAGGGTCTCGGGCTCAGCCCCAGCATTTT; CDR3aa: CASSNVTGSRAQPQHF
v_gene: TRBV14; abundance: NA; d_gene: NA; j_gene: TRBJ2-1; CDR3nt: TGTGCCAGTGCCCTTTGGGGGCACGGCGGCTCCTACAATGAGCAGTTCTTC; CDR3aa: CASALWGHGGSYNEQFF
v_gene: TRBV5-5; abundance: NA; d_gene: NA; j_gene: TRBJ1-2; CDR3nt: TGTGCCAGCAGCTTGGGCACAGGGAACTATGGCTACACCTTC; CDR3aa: CASSLGTGNYGYTF
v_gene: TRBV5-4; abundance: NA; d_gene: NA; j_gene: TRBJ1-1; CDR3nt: TGTGCCAGCAACCAGGGGTGGTCCACTGAAGCTTTCTTT; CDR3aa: CASNQGWSTEAFF